This T cell receptor beta chain originates from a study of T-cell reconstitution after alpha-beta-depleted transplantation in children. There are many counts of this clonotype. The authors prepared the TCRbeta library with unique molecular identifiers. TCRdb re-called the PCR reads through MiXCR, storing one row per CDR3 protein. Here the sample spans about 200,000 distinct CDR3 sequences, roughly 15% being singletons. Germline CDR1 and CDR2: SGHRS and YFSETQ. The CDR3 is 13 residues long. Trimming took 4 bases from V and 3 from J, leaving 9 bases between them. Sample: PBMCs from the stem cell graft donor, taken from the stem cell graft. This receptor was taken from a human donor who donated a stem cell graft to a child with acute lymphoblastic leukemia. This chain joins TRBV5-1 and TRBJ2-3; TRBD1 might be the D (6 bases). The CDR3 here is CASSGTGTDTQYF. DNA for the CDR3: TGCGCCAGCAGCGGCACAGGGACAGATACGCAGTATTTT. Together with reference TRBV5-1 and TRBJ2-3, the CDR3 gives the full variable domain: KAGVTQTPRYLIKTRGQQVTLSCSPISGHRSVSWYQQTPGQGLQFLFEYFSETQRNKGNFPGRFSGRQFSNSRSEMNVSTLELGDSALYLCASSGTGTDTQYFGPGTRLTVL.